The clone carrying this TCR beta chain was counted a few times. The source of the sample is a study of spatial heterogeneity in lung cancer. Time point reported: sample taken at primary tumor resection. Whole RNA, isolated from tumor, nontumor lung or frozen PBMC, was sequenced without prior sorting. From the 5' RACE reads, TCRdb called clonotypes with MiXCR, one entry per CDR3 protein. The sample has about 53,000 distinct CDR3 sequences, roughly 6.5% seen once. This CDR3 is 15 amino acids long. Germline CDR1 reads SGHRS; CDR2 reads YFSETQ. With 5 bases clipped from V and 4 bases from J, the junction kept 9 bases outside the gene matches.

The chain joins TRBV5-1 to TRBJ2-3; TRBD2 matches 8 bases. This material consisted of PBMCs, taken at surgery. The receptor's source is a female donor with early-stage non-small cell lung cancer. The CDR3 is CASRTGLAGADTQYF. The CDR3 bases are TGCGCCAGCAGAACAGGACTAGCAGGCGCAGATACGCAGTATTTT.